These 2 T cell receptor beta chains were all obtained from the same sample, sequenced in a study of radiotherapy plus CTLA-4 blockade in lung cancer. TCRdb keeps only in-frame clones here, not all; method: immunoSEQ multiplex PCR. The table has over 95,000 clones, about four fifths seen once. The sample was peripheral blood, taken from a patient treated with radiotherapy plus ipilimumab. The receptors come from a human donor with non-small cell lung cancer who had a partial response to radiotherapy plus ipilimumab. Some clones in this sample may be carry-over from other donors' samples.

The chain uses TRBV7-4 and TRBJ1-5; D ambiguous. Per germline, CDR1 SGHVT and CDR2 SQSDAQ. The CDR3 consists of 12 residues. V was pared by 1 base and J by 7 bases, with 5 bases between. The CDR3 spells CASSLGEQPQHF. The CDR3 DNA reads TGTGCCAGCAGCTTAGGAGAACAGCCCCAGCATTTT.

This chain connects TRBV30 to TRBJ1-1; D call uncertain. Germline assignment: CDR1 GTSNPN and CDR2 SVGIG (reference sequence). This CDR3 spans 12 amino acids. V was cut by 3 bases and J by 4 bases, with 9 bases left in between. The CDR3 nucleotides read TGTGCCTGGAGCCGTACGGGCACTGAAGCTTTCTTT. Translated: CAWSRTGTEAFF.